Listed below are T cell receptor beta chains from one sample, sequenced in a study of cytomegalovirus exposure and HLA in healthy donors. Repertoires were generated with immunoSEQ multiplex PCR, while TCRdb's copy carries only in-frame clones and drops some. The data hold around 170,000 clones, with more than 65% observed a single time. The specimen sequenced was PBMCs. Receptors originate from a man in his fifties or sixties in good health and CMV-seronegative. Each CDR3 is given with its conserved first and last residue. A D gene is named only where the DNA matches it firmly. Size is stated for part of the rows, as once, few or many counts, or as a class when the clone is expanded.

d_gene: NA
j_gene: TRBJ1-6
v_gene: TRBV7-2
abundance: NA
CDR3aa: CASSLGGPYNSPLHF
CDR3nt: TGTGCCAGCAGCTTAGGGGGCCCCTATAATTCACCCCTCCACTTT

d_gene: NA
j_gene: TRBJ1-5
v_gene: TRBV19
abundance: NA
CDR3aa: CASSIRQGGQPQHF
CDR3nt: TGTGCCAGTAGTATAAGGCAGGGAGGTCAGCCCCAGCATTTT

d_gene: TRBD1
j_gene: TRBJ1-5
v_gene: TRBV27
abundance: NA
CDR3aa: CASSLLGQGINQPQHF
CDR3nt: TGTGCCAGCAGTTTACTGGGACAGGGGATCAATCAGCCCCAGCATTTT

d_gene: NA
j_gene: TRBJ2-5
v_gene: TRBV5-1
abundance: few
CDR3aa: CASSLLAGQETQYF
CDR3nt: TGCGCCAGCAGCTTGTTGGCGGGGCAAGAGACCCAGTACTTC

d_gene: NA
j_gene: TRBJ2-1
v_gene: TRBV18
abundance: NA
CDR3aa: CASSPQGNEQFF
CDR3nt: TGTGCCAGCTCTCCTCAGGGCAATGAGCAGTTCTTC

d_gene: TRBD2
j_gene: TRBJ2-2
v_gene: TRBV7-3
abundance: NA
CDR3aa: CASSLSPPTSGGYTGELFF
CDR3nt: TGTGCCAGCAGCTTAAGCCCCCCGACTAGCGGGGGGTACACCGGGGAGCTGTTTTTT

d_gene: TRBD2
j_gene: TRBJ2-3
v_gene: TRBV5-1
abundance: NA
CDR3aa: CASSTGLAGGSDTQYF
CDR3nt: TGCGCCAGCAGCACGGGACTAGCGGGGGGGTCAGATACGCAGTATTTT

d_gene: TRBD1
j_gene: TRBJ2-5
v_gene: TRBV27
abundance: once
CDR3aa: CASMGQGQETQYF
CDR3nt: TGTGCCAGCATGGGACAGGGGCAAGAGACCCAGTACTTC

d_gene: TRBD2
j_gene: TRBJ2-7
v_gene: TRBV10-1
abundance: few
CDR3aa: CASSEWTSGGTYEQYF
CDR3nt: TGCGCCAGCAGTGAGTGGACTAGCGGGGGGACCTACGAGCAGTACTTC

d_gene: TRBD1
j_gene: TRBJ1-1
v_gene: TRBV6-5
abundance: NA
CDR3aa: CASSWSQGGTEAFF
CDR3nt: TGTGCCAGCAGCTGGTCACAGGGGGGCACTGAAGCTTTCTTT

d_gene: NA
j_gene: TRBJ1-6
v_gene: TRBV12-5
abundance: NA
CDR3aa: CASGPRAGDNSPLHF
CDR3nt: TGTGCTAGTGGACCCAGGGCAGGGGATAATTCACCCCTCCACTTT

d_gene: NA
j_gene: TRBJ1-6
v_gene: TRBV28
abundance: NA
CDR3aa: CASSPPLLNSPLHF
CDR3nt: TGTGCCAGCAGTCCCCCACTCCTCAATTCACCCCTCCACTTT

d_gene: TRBD1
j_gene: TRBJ1-2
v_gene: TRBV19
abundance: NA
CDR3aa: CATSSGQGMGYTF
CDR3nt: TGTGCCACCTCGAGCGGACAGGGCATGGGCTACACCTTC

d_gene: NA
j_gene: TRBJ2-1
v_gene: TRBV6-1
abundance: NA
CDR3aa: CASKEAPPGQFF
CDR3nt: TGTGCCAGCAAAGAGGCCCCCCCGGGGCAGTTCTTC

d_gene: NA
j_gene: TRBJ2-1
v_gene: TRBV11-2
abundance: NA
CDR3aa: CASSSLWARYEQFF
CDR3nt: TGTGCCAGCAGCTCTTTATGGGCTCGGTATGAGCAGTTCTTC

d_gene: NA
j_gene: TRBJ1-1
v_gene: TRBV18
abundance: NA
CDR3aa: CASSPLPGTTLRNTEAFF
CDR3nt: TGTGCCAGCTCACCACTGCCCGGGACAACACTTAGGAACACTGAAGCTTTCTTT

d_gene: TRBD1
j_gene: TRBJ1-6
v_gene: TRBV5-1
abundance: NA
CDR3aa: CASSYYTGDNSPLHF
CDR3nt: TGCGCCAGCAGCTACTATACAGGGGATAATTCACCCCTCCACTTT

d_gene: NA
j_gene: TRBJ2-7
v_gene: TRBV18
abundance: NA
CDR3aa: CASSLSRASSYEQYF
CDR3nt: TGTGCCAGCTCACTTTCTAGAGCGTCTTCCTACGAGCAGTACTTC

d_gene: NA
j_gene: TRBJ2-7
v_gene: TRBV9
abundance: NA
CDR3aa: CASSISGTLADEQYF
CDR3nt: TGTGCCAGCAGCATCTCCGGGACTCTTGCGGACGAGCAGTACTTC

d_gene: TRBD1
j_gene: TRBJ2-7
v_gene: TRBV18
abundance: NA
CDR3aa: CASSPKGTGVYEQYF
CDR3nt: TGTGCCAGCTCACCAAAAGGGACAGGGGTCTACGAGCAGTACTTC

d_gene: TRBD1
j_gene: TRBJ1-2
v_gene: TRBV4-1
abundance: NA
CDR3aa: CASSQVPGTGFGYTF
CDR3nt: TGCGCCAGCAGCCAAGTCCCAGGGACAGGGTTTGGCTACACCTTC

d_gene: NA
j_gene: TRBJ1-6
v_gene: TRBV4-1
abundance: NA
CDR3aa: CASSPPFVGSYSPLHF
CDR3nt: TGCGCCAGCAGCCCCCCATTTGTAGGGAGCTATTCACCCCTCCACTTT

d_gene: TRBD1
j_gene: TRBJ2-1
v_gene: TRBV11-3
abundance: few
CDR3aa: CASSQGQVSYNEQFF
CDR3nt: TGTGCCAGCAGTCAAGGACAGGTCTCCTACAATGAGCAGTTCTTC

d_gene: TRBD2
j_gene: TRBJ2-5
v_gene: TRBV2
abundance: NA
CDR3aa: CASSRAQRGGGTQYF
CDR3nt: TGTGCCAGCTCCCGGGCCCAGCGGGGGGGCGGGACCCAGTACTTC

d_gene: TRBD2
j_gene: TRBJ2-7
v_gene: TRBV30
abundance: few
CDR3aa: CAWNRGTSGNYEQYF
CDR3nt: TGTGCCTGGAACAGGGGGACTAGCGGAAACTACGAGCAGTACTTC

d_gene: TRBD2
j_gene: TRBJ2-5
v_gene: TRBV18
abundance: NA
CDR3aa: CASSPRTLANQETQYF
CDR3nt: TGTGCCAGCTCACCACGGACACTAGCGAACCAAGAGACCCAGTACTTC

d_gene: TRBD1
j_gene: TRBJ1-6
v_gene: TRBV5-5
abundance: NA
CDR3aa: CASSPTGVNSPLHF
CDR3nt: TGTGCCAGCAGCCCGACAGGGGTGAATTCACCCCTCCACTTT

d_gene: TRBD1
j_gene: TRBJ1-3
v_gene: TRBV4-1
abundance: NA
CDR3aa: CASSHLQGAAGNTIYF
CDR3nt: TGCGCCAGCAGCCACCTACAGGGGGCGGCGGGAAACACCATATATTTT

d_gene: NA
j_gene: TRBJ1-1
v_gene: TRBV5-1
abundance: NA
CDR3aa: CASSLLSGVGTEAFF
CDR3nt: TGCGCCAGCAGCTTGCTTTCCGGGGTGGGCACTGAAGCTTTCTTT

d_gene: NA
j_gene: TRBJ1-6
v_gene: TRBV27
abundance: NA
CDR3aa: CASNLGDPGPPLHF
CDR3nt: TGTGCCAGCAACCTCGGGGATCCCGGACCACCCCTCCACTTT

d_gene: NA
j_gene: TRBJ1-3
v_gene: TRBV15
abundance: NA
CDR3aa: CATSRDMGGTGEAGNTIYF
CDR3nt: TGTGCCACCAGCAGAGATATGGGGGGTACGGGGGAGGCTGGAAACACCATATATTTT

d_gene: NA
j_gene: TRBJ1-1
v_gene: TRBV7-2
abundance: NA
CDR3aa: CASSQSEARAFF
CDR3nt: TGTGCCAGCAGCCAGTCCGAGGCAAGGGCTTTCTTT

d_gene: TRBD1
j_gene: TRBJ1-4
v_gene: TRBV6-1
abundance: NA
CDR3aa: CASSGQGATNEKLFF
CDR3nt: TGTGCCAGCAGTGGACAGGGCGCAACTAATGAAAAACTGTTTTTT

d_gene: TRBD1
j_gene: TRBJ2-7
v_gene: TRBV6-1
abundance: NA
CDR3aa: CASIDRASYEQYF
CDR3nt: TGTGCCAGCATCGACAGGGCCTCCTACGAGCAGTACTTC

d_gene: TRBD1
j_gene: TRBJ1-1
v_gene: TRBV5-6
abundance: NA
CDR3aa: CASSDLLRGQGGTEAFF
CDR3nt: TGTGCCAGCAGCGACCTACTGAGGGGTCAGGGGGGCACTGAAGCTTTCTTT

d_gene: NA
j_gene: TRBJ1-2
v_gene: TRBV5-1
abundance: NA
CDR3aa: CASSLGHQNYGYTF
CDR3nt: TGCGCCAGCAGCTTGGGACACCAGAACTATGGCTACACCTTC

d_gene: TRBD2
j_gene: TRBJ2-3
v_gene: TRBV6-6
abundance: NA
CDR3aa: CASSPGLAESADTQYF
CDR3nt: TGTGCCAGCAGTCCCGGACTAGCGGAAAGCGCAGATACGCAGTATTTT

d_gene: TRBD2
j_gene: TRBJ2-6
v_gene: TRBV9
abundance: NA
CDR3aa: CASSVTSGGALGANVLTF
CDR3nt: TGTGCCAGCAGTGTTACTAGCGGGGGGGCGTTAGGGGCCAACGTCCTGACTTTC

d_gene: NA
j_gene: TRBJ1-2
v_gene: TRBV10-3
abundance: NA
CDR3aa: CAISDLRGYASNREGYTF
CDR3nt: TGTGCCATCAGTGATCTCCGAGGGTATGCTAGTAACAGGGAGGGCTACACCTTC

d_gene: NA
j_gene: TRBJ1-4
v_gene: TRBV6-1
abundance: NA
CDR3aa: CASSESPLDEGATNEKLFF
CDR3nt: TGTGCCAGCAGTGAAAGTCCCCTAGACGAAGGAGCAACTAATGAAAAACTGTTTTTT

d_gene: NA
j_gene: TRBJ1-1
v_gene: TRBV11-2
abundance: once
CDR3aa: CASSFRGRGWSGIRAEAFF
CDR3nt: TGTGCCAGCAGCTTTAGGGGTCGGGGGTGGTCTGGGATTAGAGCTGAAGCTTTCTTT

d_gene: NA
j_gene: TRBJ1-3
v_gene: TRBV7-2
abundance: NA
CDR3aa: CASSTRTGNAGNTIYF
CDR3nt: TGTGCCAGCAGCACTCGCACAGGGAATGCTGGAAACACCATATATTTT

d_gene: TRBD1
j_gene: TRBJ1-1
v_gene: TRBV10-3
abundance: NA
CDR3aa: CATRGQGQSVNTEAFF
CDR3nt: TGTGCCACCCGAGGACAGGGGCAGAGTGTGAACACTGAAGCTTTCTTT

d_gene: NA
j_gene: TRBJ2-7
v_gene: TRBV7-9
abundance: few
CDR3aa: CASSFKQAWEQYF
CDR3nt: TGTGCCAGCAGCTTCAAACAGGCTTGGGAGCAGTACTTC

d_gene: TRBD1
j_gene: TRBJ1-2
v_gene: TRBV19
abundance: NA
CDR3aa: CASWPGGNYGYTF
CDR3nt: TGTGCCTCCTGGCCAGGGGGTAACTATGGCTACACCTTC

d_gene: TRBD1
j_gene: TRBJ2-5
v_gene: TRBV19
abundance: NA
CDR3aa: CASSQGTGPQETQYF
CDR3nt: TGTGCCAGTAGCCAAGGGACAGGACCCCAAGAGACCCAGTACTTC

d_gene: TRBD1
j_gene: TRBJ1-4
v_gene: TRBV11-2
abundance: once
CDR3aa: CASSRGQLNEKLFF
CDR3nt: TGTGCCAGCAGCCGGGGACAGCTTAATGAAAAACTGTTTTTT

d_gene: TRBD1
j_gene: TRBJ2-5
v_gene: TRBV29-1
abundance: NA
CDR3aa: CSVPRTGTEETQYF
CDR3nt: TGCAGCGTGCCCCGGACAGGGACGGAGGAGACCCAGTACTTC

d_gene: TRBD2
j_gene: TRBJ2-1
v_gene: TRBV11-2
abundance: NA
CDR3aa: CASSYLRAGGPRDNEQFF
CDR3nt: TGTGCCAGCAGCTACCTTCGGGCGGGGGGGCCGAGGGACAATGAGCAGTTCTTC

d_gene: NA
j_gene: TRBJ2-4
v_gene: TRBV19
abundance: NA
CDR3aa: CASSFRTLGNSGAKNIQYF
CDR3nt: TGTGCCAGTAGTTTCCGGACACTCGGTAACTCGGGTGCCAAAAACATTCAGTACTTC

d_gene: TRBD1
j_gene: TRBJ2-7
v_gene: TRBV19
abundance: NA
CDR3aa: CASSKVRGNSYEQYF
CDR3nt: TGTGCCAGTAGTAAAGTCAGGGGGAATTCCTACGAGCAGTACTTC

d_gene: NA
j_gene: TRBJ2-7
v_gene: TRBV18
abundance: NA
CDR3aa: CASSLGEAYEQYF
CDR3nt: TGTGCCAGCTCCCTTGGGGAGGCCTACGAGCAGTACTTC

d_gene: TRBD1
j_gene: TRBJ1-5
v_gene: TRBV5-6
abundance: NA
CDR3aa: CASSSDRGQPQHF
CDR3nt: TGTGCCAGCAGCTCGGACAGGGGACAGCCCCAGCATTTT

d_gene: NA
j_gene: TRBJ1-4
v_gene: TRBV6-5
abundance: NA
CDR3aa: CASTSGRATEKLFF
CDR3nt: TGTGCCAGCACCTCTGGCAGAGCGACTGAAAAACTGTTTTTT

d_gene: TRBD1
j_gene: TRBJ2-2
v_gene: TRBV7-6
abundance: NA
CDR3aa: CASRGQASGELFF
CDR3nt: TGTGCCAGCAGAGGACAGGCGAGCGGGGAGCTGTTTTTT

d_gene: TRBD1
j_gene: TRBJ1-1
v_gene: TRBV30
abundance: once
CDR3aa: CAWSGQGFAEAFF
CDR3nt: TGTGCCTGGAGTGGACAGGGGTTCGCTGAAGCTTTCTTT

d_gene: NA
j_gene: TRBJ2-2
v_gene: TRBV10-3
abundance: NA
CDR3aa: CAIMPEINTGELFF
CDR3nt: TGTGCCATCATGCCAGAAATAAACACCGGGGAGCTGTTTTTT

d_gene: TRBD1
j_gene: TRBJ1-5
v_gene: TRBV6-6
abundance: NA
CDR3aa: CASSTQGNQPQHF
CDR3nt: TGTGCCAGCAGTACACAGGGGAATCAGCCCCAGCATTTT